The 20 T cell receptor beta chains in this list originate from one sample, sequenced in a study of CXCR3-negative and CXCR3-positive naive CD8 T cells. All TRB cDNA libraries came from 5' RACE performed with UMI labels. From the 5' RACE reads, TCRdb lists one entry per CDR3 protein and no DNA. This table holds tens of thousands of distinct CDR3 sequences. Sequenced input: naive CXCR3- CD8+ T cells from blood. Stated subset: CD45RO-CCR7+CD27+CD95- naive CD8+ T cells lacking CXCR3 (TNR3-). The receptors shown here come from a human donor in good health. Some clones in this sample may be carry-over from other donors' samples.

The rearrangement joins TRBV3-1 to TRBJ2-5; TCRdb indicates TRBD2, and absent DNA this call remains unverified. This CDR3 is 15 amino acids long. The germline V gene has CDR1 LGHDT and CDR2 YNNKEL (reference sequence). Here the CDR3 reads CASSPRTSGQETQYF.

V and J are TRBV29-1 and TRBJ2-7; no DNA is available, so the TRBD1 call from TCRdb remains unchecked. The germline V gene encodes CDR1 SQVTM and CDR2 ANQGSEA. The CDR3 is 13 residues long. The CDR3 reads CSVEDATGPGQYF.

CDR3 in amino acids: CASRPWTSTYEQYF. The rearrangement links TRBV12-2 to TRBJ2-7; the D call of TRBD2 rests on TCRdb alone, since no DNA is present to check it. TRBV12-2 is listed as a pseudogene. The CDR3 length is 14 residues.

The CDR3 loop reads CSARDSSSGDYYEQYF. The gene calls are TRBV20-1 and TRBJ2-7. The length of the CDR3 is 16 residues. CDR1 and CDR2 from the germline V gene are DFQATT and SNEGSKA (reference sequence).

The CDR3 region is CASSLARMGAGYNEQFF. The chain combines TRBV7-8 with TRBJ2-1; TCRdb's assignment of TRBD1 cannot be checked, as there is no DNA. Germline CDR1 is SGHVS and CDR2 is FQNEAQ. The length of the CDR3 is 17 residues.

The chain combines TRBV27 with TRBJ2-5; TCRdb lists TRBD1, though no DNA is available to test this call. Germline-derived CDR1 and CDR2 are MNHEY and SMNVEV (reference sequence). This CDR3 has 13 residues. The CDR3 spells CASSSLGEETQYF.

The CDR3 loop reads CASSMYRGDTEAFF. The rearrangement links TRBV19 to TRBJ1-1; TCRdb reports TRBD1, a call that lacks DNA to check it against. Germline V gene sequence: CDR1 LNHDA, CDR2 SQIVND (reference sequence). The CDR3 spans 14 residues. Drawing the rest from reference TRBV19 and TRBJ1-1, the complete variable domain is DGGITQSPKYLFRKEGQNVTLSCEQNLNHDAMYWYRQDPGQGLRLIYYSQIVNDFQKGDIAEGYSVSREKKESFPLTVTSAQKNPTAFYLCASSMYRGDTEAFFGQGTRLTVV.

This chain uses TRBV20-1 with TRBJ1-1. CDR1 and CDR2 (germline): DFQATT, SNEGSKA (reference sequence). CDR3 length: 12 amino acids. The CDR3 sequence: CSARVPNTEAFF.

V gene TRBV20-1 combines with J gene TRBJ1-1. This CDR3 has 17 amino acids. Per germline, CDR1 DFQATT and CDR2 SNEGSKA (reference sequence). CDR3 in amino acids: CSARVELSVPSYTEAFF.

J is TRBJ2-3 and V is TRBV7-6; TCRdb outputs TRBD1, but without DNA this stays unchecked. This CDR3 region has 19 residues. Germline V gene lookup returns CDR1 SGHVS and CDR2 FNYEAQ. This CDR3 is CASSLSGGAGRLSTDTQYF.

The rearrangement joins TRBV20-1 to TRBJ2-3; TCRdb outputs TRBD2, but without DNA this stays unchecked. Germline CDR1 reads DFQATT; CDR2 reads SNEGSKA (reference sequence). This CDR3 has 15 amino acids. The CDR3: CSASGTSGSSDTQYF.

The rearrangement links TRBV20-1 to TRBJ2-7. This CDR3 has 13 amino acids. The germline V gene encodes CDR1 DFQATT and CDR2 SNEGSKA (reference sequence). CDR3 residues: CSAPDRATYEQYF.

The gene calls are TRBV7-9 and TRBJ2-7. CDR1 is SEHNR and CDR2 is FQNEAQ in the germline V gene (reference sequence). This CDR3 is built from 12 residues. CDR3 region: CASSFTSYEQYF. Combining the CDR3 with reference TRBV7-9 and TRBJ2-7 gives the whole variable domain DTGVSQNPRHKITKRGQNVTFRCDPISEHNRLYWYRQTLGQGPEFLTYFQNEAQLEKSRLLSDRFSAERPKGSFSTLEIQRTEQGDSAMYLCASSFTSYEQYFGPGTRLTVT.

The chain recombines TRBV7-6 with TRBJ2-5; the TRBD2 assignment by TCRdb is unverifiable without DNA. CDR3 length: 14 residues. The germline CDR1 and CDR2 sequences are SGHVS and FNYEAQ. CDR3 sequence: CASSQLADADTQYF.

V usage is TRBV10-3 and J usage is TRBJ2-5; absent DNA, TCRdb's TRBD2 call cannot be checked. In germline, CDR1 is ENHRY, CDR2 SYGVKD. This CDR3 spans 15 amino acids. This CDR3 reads CAISEGGAIQETQYF.

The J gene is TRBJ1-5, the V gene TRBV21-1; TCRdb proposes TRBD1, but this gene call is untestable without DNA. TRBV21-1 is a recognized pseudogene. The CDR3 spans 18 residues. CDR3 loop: CASSLVGTVADSNQPQHF.

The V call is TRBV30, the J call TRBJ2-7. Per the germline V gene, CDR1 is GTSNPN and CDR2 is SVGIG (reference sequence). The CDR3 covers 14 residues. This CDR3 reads CAWSVLGVVYEQYF.

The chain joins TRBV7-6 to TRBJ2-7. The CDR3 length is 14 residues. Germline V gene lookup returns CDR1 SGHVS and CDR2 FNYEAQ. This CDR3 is CASSPSGLAYEQYF.

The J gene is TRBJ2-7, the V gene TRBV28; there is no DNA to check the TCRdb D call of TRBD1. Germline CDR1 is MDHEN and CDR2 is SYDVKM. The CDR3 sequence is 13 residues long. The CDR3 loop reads CASSLGGSDEQYF.

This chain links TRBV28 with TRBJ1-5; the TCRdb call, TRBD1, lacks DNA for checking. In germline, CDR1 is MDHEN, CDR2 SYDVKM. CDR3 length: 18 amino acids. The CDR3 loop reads CASSLLDRIRYSNQPQHF. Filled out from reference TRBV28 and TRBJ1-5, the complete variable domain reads DVKVTQSSRYLVKRTGEKVFLECVQDMDHENMFWYRQDPGLGLRLIYFSYDVKMKEKGDIPEGYSVSREKKERFSLILESASTNQTSMYLCASSLLDRIRYSNQPQHFGDGTRLSIL.